This entry lists 4 T cell receptor beta chains sequenced from one sample in a study of blood T cell repertoires in COVID-19. The table came from immunoSEQ multiplex PCR; TCRdb's copy has only in-frame clones and leaves some out. The sample yields approximately 150,000 clones, just under 85% seen once. The sample taken for sequencing was peripheral blood. These receptors originate from a woman older than 75 with COVID-19, enrolled during active disease.

This chain connects TRBV11-1 to TRBJ2-1; TRBD2 agrees at 7 bases. V was pared by 4 bases and J by 4 bases, with 7 bases of the junction left unmatched. Germline V gives CDR1 SGHAT, CDR2 FQDESV (reference sequence). This CDR3 has 15 residues. CDR3 bases: TGTGCCAGCAGCTCTGGGGGGGGAAGTTACAATGAGCAGTTCTTC. Translating it yields CASSSGGGSYNEQFF.

The chain employs TRBV19 and TRBJ1-4; no reliable D call. The length of the CDR3 is 12 residues. Germline lookup yields CDR1 LNHDA and CDR2 SQIVND (reference sequence). Between the trimmed V and J ends, which lost 4 bases and 6 bases, there was a span of 6 bases. CDR3 in amino acids: CASSNIHEKLFF. CDR3 bases: TGTGCCAGTAGTAACATCCATGAAAAACTGTTTTTT.

Judged by abundance, this clone is large. The rearrangement joins TRBV6-5 to TRBJ2-1, with D perhaps matching TRBD1 (6 bases). The CDR3 totals 15 residues. The V gene lost 5 bases and the J gene lost 0 bases, with 11 bases spanning the gap. Germline loops: CDR1 MNHEY, CDR2 SVGAGI. The CDR3 region is CASSLQGSSYNEQFF. The DNA for the CDR3 is TGTGCCAGCAGTCTACAGGGCAGCTCCTACAATGAGCAGTTCTTC.

The rearrangement joins TRBV3-1 (or the pseudogene TRBV3-2) to TRBJ2-7; no reliable D call. There are 12 residues in the CDR3. Deletions cut 1 base from V and 4 bases from J, with 5 bases between. CDR1 and CDR2 from the germline V gene are LGHDT and YNNKEL (reference sequence). The CDR3 protein is CASSQVNYEQYF. The CDR3 bases are TGTGCCAGCAGCCAAGTCAATTACGAGCAGTACTTC.